This entry describes one T cell receptor (beta chain). The entry originates in a study of blood T cell repertoires in COVID-19. Study as a whole: T cells, B-cell-depleted T cells, or PBMCs provided the cDNA or gDNA that served as material.

CDR3 length equals 16 residues. Between the trimmed V and J ends, which lost 4 bases and 5 bases, there was a span of 20 bases. Germline CDR1 and CDR2: LNHDA and SQIVND (reference sequence). Original analysis: Estimation of nucleated cell counts was performed using reference gene primer amplification. This table comes from immunoSEQ multiplex PCR, and its TCRdb copy is limited to in-frame clones, with some not included. That table is the source of V, J and clone size, and D and trimming were worked out from the DNA. The sample includes approximately 110,000 clones, around 90% of them seen just once. Input material: peripheral blood. The chain is built from TRBV19 and TRBJ2-5; D is possibly TRBD2 (6 bases). The origin of this receptor is a middle-aged man with COVID-19, enrolled during active disease. DNA for the CDR3: TGTGCCAGTAGTAGTGTGTCGGCGGGGCGCCGGGAGACCCAGTACTTC. This gives the protein CASSSVSAGRRETQYF.